These 17 T cell receptor beta chains were all obtained from the same sample, sequenced in a study of T cells in Graves' hyperthyroidism and ophthalmopathy. The TCR beta CDR3 regions underwent amplification using RNA transcripts as the source. When the TCR CDR3 underwent first-round RT-PCR, the HTBI primer set was used. TCRdb re-derived calls from the multiplex PCR reads in MiXCR, one entry per CDR3 protein. The repertoire holds some 440,000 distinct CDR3 sequences, with approximately 14% as singletons. The sequencing input was blood. These receptors originate from a woman aged 18-29 years with Graves' hyperthyroidism.

V and J are TRBV12-3 or TRBV12-4 and TRBJ2-5, with D unclear. There are 13 residues in the CDR3. V dropped 3 bases and J dropped 2 bases, with 7 bases sitting between them. The CDR3 loop reads CASSFQIQETQYF. CDR3 nucleotides: TGTGCCAGCAGTTTTCAGATACAAGAGACCCAGTACTTC.

This clonotype has a handful of counts. The chain is built from TRBV15 and TRBJ2-6; D is ambiguous. V was shortened by 0 bases and J by 0 bases, with 15 bases between the two germline ends. The CDR3 is 19 residues long. Germline CDR1 is LNHNV and CDR2 is YYDKDF (reference sequence). CDR3: CATSRDHSISISGANVLTF. CDR3 sequence (DNA): TGTGCCACCAGCAGAGATCATAGCATATCAATCTCTGGGGCCAACGTCCTGACTTTC.

CDR3: CASSYSIAGVNEKLFF. CDR3 DNA sequence: TGTGCCAGCAGTTACTCGATCGCCGGGGTAAATGAAAAACTGTTTTTT. J is TRBJ1-4 and V is TRBV6-5; D gene ambiguous. V gave up 0 bases and J gave up 5 bases, with 13 bases separating them. The CDR3 sequence is 16 residues long. Germline-derived CDR1 and CDR2 are MNHEY and SVGAGI.

This clonotype was detected only a few times. A much larger clonotype is one base distant, so this may be a read error. The chain carries TRBV28 and TRBJ2-5; 8 positions agree with TRBD1. This CDR3 contains 15 residues. V shed 5 bases, J shed 7 bases, and the junction held 12 bases outside the gene matches. The germline V gene encodes CDR1 MDHEN and CDR2 SYDVKM. The CDR3 reads CASSIMSGTGRTQYF. CDR3 sequence (DNA): TGTGCCAGCAGTATCATGTCAGGGACAGGAAGGACCCAGTACTTC.

This clonotype has only a few counts. This sequence joins TRBV11-2 and TRBJ2-2, with TRBD1 identical over 7 bases. The ends lost 1 base at V and 1 base at J; junction bases unmatched: 3. Looked up from germline, CDR1 is SGHAT and CDR2 is FQNNGV. The CDR3 sequence is 16 residues long. The CDR3 nucleotides read TGTGCCAGCAGCTTAGTAGGGGGCCGGAACACCGGGGAGCTGTTTTTT. It translates to CASSLVGGRNTGELFF.

This clonotype was detected many times. V and J are TRBV28 and TRBJ1-6; D not certain. The CDR3 is 12 amino acids. V lost 3 bases and J 6 bases, leaving 3 bases between the germline ends. Germline CDR1 and CDR2: MDHEN and SYDVKM. CDR3 residues: CASSLGNSPLHF. The CDR3 coding sequence is TGTGCCAGCAGTTTGGGTAATTCACCCCTCCACTTT.

This chain uses TRBV5-1 with TRBJ2-5, with D possibly TRBD2 on 6 matching bases. V was cut by 5 bases and J by 4 bases, with 12 bases left in between. The germline gives CDR1 SGHRS, CDR2 YFSETQ. This CDR3 has 13 residues. CDR3 residues: CASRSVRGETQYF. Written as DNA, the CDR3 is TGCGCCAGCAGATCTGTGCGGGGAGAGACCCAGTACTTC.

This clonotype occurred many times. The chain links TRBV6-5 to TRBJ1-1, with 8 bases fitting TRBD1. The CDR3 loop spans 18 amino acids. Germline loops: CDR1 MNHEY, CDR2 SVGAGI. Trimming removed 0 bases from V and 1 base from J; junction bases left unmatched: 10. CDR3 DNA sequence: TGTGCCAGCAGTTACTCGATATGGCAGGGGGCAGGGAACACTGAAGCTTTCTTT. Residues: CASSYSIWQGAGNTEAFF.

The chain links TRBV4-1 to TRBJ2-5; perhaps TRBD1 as D (6 bases). The germline V gene has CDR1 MGHRA and CDR2 YSYEKL. This CDR3 region has 16 residues. The V and J ends lost 0 bases and 7 bases respectively, with 18 bases between them. CDR3 amino acids: CASSQDLLVVTGTQYF. The DNA of the CDR3 is TGCGCCAGCAGCCAAGATCTTCTGGTGGTGACAGGGACCCAGTACTTC.

In this sample, this clonotype turned up many times. The rearrangement links TRBV7-2 to TRBJ2-7; no firm D call. Trimming left V 5 bases short and J 1 base short, with 21 bases between. This CDR3 region has 17 residues. Germline V gene lookup returns CDR1 SGHTA and CDR2 FQGNSA. In nucleotides, the CDR3 is TGTGCCAGCAGCCGTCGGGCAACGGGCTTCACATCCTACGAGCAGTACTTC. Its translation: CASSRRATGFTSYEQYF.

This clonotype was picked up a small number of times. CDR3 nucleotide sequence: TGTGCCAGCAGCTTGGTAGAAGGCAGGGGGACAAACACCGGGGAGCTGTTTTTT. It encodes CASSLVEGRGTNTGELFF. The rearrangement uses TRBV5-5 and TRBJ2-2, with 7 positions matching TRBD1. The CDR3 is made up of 18 amino acids. J gave up 2 bases and V 0 bases, and 10 bases lay outside the gene matches. In germline, CDR1 is SGHKS, CDR2 YYEKEE (reference sequence).

A few counts support this clonotype. This sequence joins TRBV7-9 and TRBJ2-5; TRBD2 matches at 9 bases. With 1 base clipped from V and 0 bases from J, the junction kept 6 bases outside the gene matches. The CDR3 spans 17 residues. The V gene's germline CDR1 is SEHNR and CDR2 FQNEAQ (reference sequence). The CDR3 loop is CASSLGALAGNQETQYF. CDR3 DNA: TGTGCCAGCAGCTTAGGAGCACTAGCGGGCAACCAAGAGACCCAGTACTTC.

This clonotype was seen at least ten times. The rearrangement joins TRBV24-1 to TRBJ2-3, with D perhaps assigned TRBD1 or TRBD2 (6 bases each). Germline values: CDR1 KGHDR, CDR2 SFDVKD. The CDR3 is 16 residues long. Trimming pared 4 bases from V and 2 bases from J, leaving 15 bases between. In nucleotides, the CDR3 is TGTGCCACCAGTGACCGTGGGGGGCAGGACACAGATACGCAGTATTTT. This encodes CATSDRGGQDTDTQYF.

There are many counts of this clonotype. The CDR3 spells CASSVEETQYF. Here the CDR3 DNA reads TGTGCCAGCAGCGTTGAAGAGACCCAGTACTTC. V usage is TRBV9 and J usage is TRBJ2-5, with unresolved D. The V end lost 2 bases, the J end lost 3 bases, and 2 bases lay between the germline ends. This CDR3 spans 11 amino acids. Germline V gene sequence: CDR1 SGDLS, CDR2 YYNGEE.

The chain couples TRBV27 to TRBJ1-6; D is possibly TRBD1 (6 bases). With 8 bases removed from V and 1 base from J, the gap between germline ends came to 6 bases. CDR3 length equals 13 residues. The germline V gene encodes CDR1 MNHEY and CDR2 SMNVEV (reference sequence). The CDR3 DNA sequence: TGTGCCAGCGGACAGTCCTATAATTCACCCCTCCACTTT. Encoded protein: CASGQSYNSPLHF.

V is TRBV15 and J is TRBJ2-5, with 9 bases matching TRBD1. This CDR3 contains 19 residues. The J segment lost 0 bases and the V segment lost 2 bases, leaving 13 bases of the junction unmatched. Per germline, CDR1 LNHNV and CDR2 YYDKDF (reference sequence). In nucleotides, the CDR3 is TGTGCCACCAGCAGACCGGGACAGGGAGTATTCTACCACCAAGAGACCCAGTACTTC. Translating gives CATSRPGQGVFYHQETQYF. The variable domain in full, completed from reference TRBV15 and TRBJ2-5, reads DAMVIQNPRYQVTQFGKPVTLSCSQTLNHNVMYWYQQKSSQAPKLLFHYYDKDFNNEADTPDNFQSRRPNTSFCFLDIRSPGLGDTAMYLCATSRPGQGVFYHQETQYFGPGTRLLVL.

The chain is built from TRBV12-3 or TRBV12-4 and TRBJ2-2; no definite D call. Trimming stripped 11 bases from V and 1 base from J, with 17 bases between. There are 15 residues in the CDR3. The DNA for the CDR3 is TGTGCCGTCTATGAGACCGGTTGGAACACCGGGGAGCTGTTTTTT. It yields the protein CAVYETGWNTGELFF.